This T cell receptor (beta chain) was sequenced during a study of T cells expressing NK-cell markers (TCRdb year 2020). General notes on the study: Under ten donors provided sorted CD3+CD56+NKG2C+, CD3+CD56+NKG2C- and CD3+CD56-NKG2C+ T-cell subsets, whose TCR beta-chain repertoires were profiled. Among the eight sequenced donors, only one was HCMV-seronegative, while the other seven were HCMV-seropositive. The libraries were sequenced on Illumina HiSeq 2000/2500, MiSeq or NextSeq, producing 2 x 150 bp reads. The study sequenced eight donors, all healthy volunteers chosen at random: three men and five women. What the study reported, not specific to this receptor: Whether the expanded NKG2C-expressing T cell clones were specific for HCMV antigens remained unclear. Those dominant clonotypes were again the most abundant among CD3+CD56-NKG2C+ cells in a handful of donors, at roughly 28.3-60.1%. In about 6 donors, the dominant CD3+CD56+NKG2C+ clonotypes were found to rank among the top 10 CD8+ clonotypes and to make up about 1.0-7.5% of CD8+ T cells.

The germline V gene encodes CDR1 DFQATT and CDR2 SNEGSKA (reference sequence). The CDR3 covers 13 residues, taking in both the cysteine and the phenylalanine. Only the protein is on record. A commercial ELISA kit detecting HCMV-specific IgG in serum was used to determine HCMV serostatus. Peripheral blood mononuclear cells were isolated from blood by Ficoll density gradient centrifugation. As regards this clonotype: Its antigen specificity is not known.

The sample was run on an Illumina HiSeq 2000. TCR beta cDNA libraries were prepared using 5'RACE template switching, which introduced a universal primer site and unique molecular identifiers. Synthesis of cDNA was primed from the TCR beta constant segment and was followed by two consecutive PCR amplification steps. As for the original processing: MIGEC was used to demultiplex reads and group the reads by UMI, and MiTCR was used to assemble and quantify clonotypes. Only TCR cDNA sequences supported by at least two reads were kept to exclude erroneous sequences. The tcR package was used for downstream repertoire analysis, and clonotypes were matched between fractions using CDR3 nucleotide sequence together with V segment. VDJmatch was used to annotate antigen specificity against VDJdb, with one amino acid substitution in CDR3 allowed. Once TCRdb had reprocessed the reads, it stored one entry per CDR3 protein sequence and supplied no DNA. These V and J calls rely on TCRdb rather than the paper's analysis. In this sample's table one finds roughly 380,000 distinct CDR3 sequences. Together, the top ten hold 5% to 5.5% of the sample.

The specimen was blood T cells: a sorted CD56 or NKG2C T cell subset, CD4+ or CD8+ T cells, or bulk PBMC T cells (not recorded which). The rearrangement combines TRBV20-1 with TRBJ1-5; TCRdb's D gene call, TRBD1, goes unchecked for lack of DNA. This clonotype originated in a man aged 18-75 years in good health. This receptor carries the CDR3 CSATMGVRQPQHF.